The rows below give T cell receptor beta chains drawn from one sample of a study of cytomegalovirus exposure and HLA in healthy donors. Measured with immunoSEQ multiplex PCR; TCRdb has only the in-frame clones, and not every one. The sample has about 160,000 clones, about four fifths seen once. Sequencing used PBMCs. The receptors were sampled from a woman aged 50 to 65 in good health and CMV-seronegative. Each CDR3 is given without its conserved first and last residue.

AISPLWTGLMNTEAF,TRBV10-3,TRBJ1-1
ASSGLLRAYNEQF,TRBV4-3,TRBJ2-1
ASSGPGLAYYEQY,TRBV28,TRBJ2-7
ASSRGLAGGQGRDTQY,TRBV28,TRBJ2-3
ASSPKLVHEQF,TRBV5-1,TRBJ2-1
ASSLVLTSGGVETQY,TRBV5-4,TRBJ2-5
ASSHSPGGRETQY,TRBV4-1,TRBJ2-5
ASSLDGMNTEAF,TRBV7-3,TRBJ1-1
ASSLNPGSLGELF,TRBV11-2,TRBJ2-2
ASSIQGPNEQF,TRBV19,TRBJ2-1
ASAGGTQRSYEQY,TRBV7-2,TRBJ2-7
ASSDLSRGSSPLH,TRBV6-1,TRBJ1-6
ASSTQRSRG,TRBV19,TRBJ2-7
ASSQDTGGPYNEQF,TRBV4-3,TRBJ2-1
ASATGGGVTEAF,TRBV19,TRBJ1-1
ASSLGGGQETQY,TRBV7-7,TRBJ2-5
ASSTEGLAAAFSTDTQY,TRBV19,TRBJ2-3
ASSSSGSTDTQY,TRBV6-6,TRBJ2-3
ASSVGAGQETQY,TRBV9,TRBJ2-5